This record looks at one T cell receptor beta chain sequence and its context. Its antigen is not identified. With a J-beta primer mix and a sample-barcoded 5' primer, a second PCR ran about 7 to 11 cycles. TCRdb reanalysed the 5' RACE reads using MiXCR and keeps one entry per CDR3 protein. The sample carries hundreds of thousands of distinct CDR3 sequences, around two fifths recorded once. This specimen belongs to a study of blood T cells in healthy people across ages. The study, taken as a whole, reports: Fewer expanded clones and more diversity marked long-lived versus aged donors. It was held that diversity estimates obtained from one million T cells represented underestimates.

Germline CDR1 and CDR2: SGHVS and FQNEAQ. The CDR3 extends over 16 amino acids. The V segment lost 1 base and the J segment 7 bases; nucleotides outside the gene matches: 11. Those donating, healthy Caucasian individuals from Russia, were aged about 6 to 95. In each sample, at least 7 million PBMCs were isolated. The origin of this receptor is a man between 60 and 70 years old in good health. This sequence joins TRBV7-8 and TRBJ2-3; 7 nucleotides line up with TRBD2. Sequencing used blood. For the CDR3, the DNA is TGTGCCAGCAGCTTAGTTAACGGGGGGATTAAGAATACGCAGTATTTT. This encodes CASSLVNGGIKNTQYF.